This T cell receptor beta chain was found in a study of control samples from healthy donors and cancer patients. With 0 bases removed from V and 4 bases from J, the gap between germline ends came to 10 bases. Per the germline V gene, CDR1 is SGHDT and CDR2 is YYEEEE. This CDR3 comprises 14 residues. Assay: immunoSEQ multiplex PCR; the TCRdb copy retains only in-frame clones and omits some. The repertoire holds approximately 90,000 clones, roughly 80% seen once, with around 20% in the top ten. V usage is TRBV5-6 and J usage is TRBJ1-2; possibly TRBD1 for D (6 bases). The sequencing input was blood. This clonotype originated in a young man in good health. The CDR3 DNA sequence: TGTGCCAGCAGCTTGGTGGCAGGGGCCTATGGCTACACCTTC. Its protein is CASSLVAGAYGYTF.